The rows below give T cell receptor beta chains drawn from one sample of a study of technical replicates of blood from a few donors. Generated by immunoSEQ multiplex PCR, the TCRdb table keeps only in-frame clones and is missing some. The sample has around 93,000 clones, roughly 94% seen once; the top ten hold 0.34%. The sequenced sample consisted of T cells isolated from PBMCs. All receptors derive from a human donor in good health. Both conserved end residues are part of each CDR3. The D gene is left open where the match is weak. Size values are once, few and many counts, or a class for expanded clones, and some rows have none.

j_call | clone_size | d_call | v_call | cdr3_aa | cdr3_nt
TRBJ2-1 | NA | NA | TRBV7-9 | CASSLDFHYEQFF | TGTGCCAGCAGCTTAGACTTCCACTATGAGCAGTTCTTC
TRBJ2-1 | NA | NA | TRBV11-2 | CASSLDPSSINEQFF | TGTGCCAGCAGCTTAGATCCTAGTTCCATCAATGAGCAGTTCTTC
TRBJ2-5 | NA | TRBD2 | TRBV5-1 | CASSSGLAGAGGETQYF | TGCGCCAGCAGCTCCGGACTAGCGGGAGCCGGGGGGGAGACCCAGTACTTC
TRBJ2-1 | NA | TRBD2 | TRBV19 | CASSVGLAGGGSYNEQFF | TGTGCCAGTAGTGTGGGACTAGCGGGAGGGGGCTCCTACAATGAGCAGTTCTTC
TRBJ2-5 | NA | TRBD1 | TRBV11-3 | CASSNRGTYQETQYF | TGTGCCAGCTCCAACAGGGGGACGTACCAAGAGACCCAGTACTTC
TRBJ2-1 | NA | TRBD2 | TRBV9 | CASSVTGGDHNEQFF | TGTGCCAGCAGCGTCACGGGAGGGGACCACAATGAGCAGTTCTTC
TRBJ2-2 | NA | NA | TRBV5-4 | CASSLGRSNTGELFF | TGTGCCAGCAGCTTGGGGAGATCGAACACCGGGGAGCTGTTTTTT
TRBJ2-1 | NA | TRBD2 | TRBV6-6 | CASSWTSGKVEQFF | TGTGCCAGCAGTTGGACTAGCGGGAAGGTTGAGCAGTTCTTC
TRBJ2-7 | NA | TRBD1 | TRBV19 | CASSMRLGQGAYEQYF | TGTGCCAGTAGTATGCGTTTGGGACAGGGGGCCTACGAGCAGTACTTC
TRBJ2-7 | NA | TRBD1 | TRBV10-3 | CAITQGAGSYEQYF | TGTGCCATCACCCAGGGGGCGGGTTCCTACGAGCAGTACTTC
TRBJ2-7 | NA | TRBD2 | TRBV27 | CASSLGLAGENEQYF | TGTGCCAGCAGTTTAGGCCTAGCGGGAGAAAACGAGCAGTACTTC
TRBJ2-1 | NA | NA | TRBV6-5 | CASSPKGQPWNEQFF | TGTGCCAGCAGCCCCAAAGGACAGCCGTGGAATGAGCAGTTCTTC
TRBJ2-3 | once | NA | TRBV7-8 | CASSLDPTGTDTQYF | TGTGCCAGCAGCTTAGACCCTACCGGCACAGATACGCAGTATTTT
TRBJ1-2 | once | NA | TRBV6-5 | CASSYMGLLDYGYTF | TGTGCCAGCAGTTACATGGGTTTACTAGACTATGGCTACACCTTC
TRBJ1-2 | NA | TRBD1 | TRBV29-1 | CSVLGQGDYGYTF | TGCAGCGTTTTGGGACAGGGGGACTATGGCTACACCTTC
TRBJ2-4 | NA | TRBD1 | TRBV6-1 | CASTPDRGDGIQYF | TGTGCCAGCACCCCGGACAGGGGAGATGGCATTCAGTACTTC
TRBJ1-2 | NA | NA | TRBV19 | CASSIGQAYGYTF | TGTGCCAGTAGTATAGGACAGGCCTATGGCTACACCTTC
TRBJ2-1 | NA | NA | TRBV10-1 | CASSEEATYNEQFF | TGCGCCAGCAGTGAAGAGGCTACCTACAATGAGCAGTTCTTC
TRBJ1-3 | NA | NA | TRBV4-1 | CASSLTRTGTFPSGNTIYF | TGCGCCAGCAGCCTTACCCGGACCGGGACTTTCCCTTCTGGAAACACCATATATTTT
TRBJ2-7 | NA | NA | TRBV5-5 | CASSGRTGTYEQYF | TGTGCCAGCAGCGGGAGGACAGGCACTTACGAGCAGTACTTC
TRBJ2-2 | NA | NA | TRBV2 | CAAHEEGGELFF | TGTGCCGCCCACGAAGAGGGCGGGGAGCTGTTTTTT
TRBJ2-5 | once | NA | TRBV21-1 | CASSKVYHSEETQYF | TGTGCCAGCAGCAAAGTTTACCACAGTGAAGAGACCCAGTACTTC
TRBJ1-5 | NA | TRBD1 | TRBV28 | CASKERTGGFVQPQHF | TGTGCCAGCAAGGAACGGACAGGGGGCTTCGTTCAGCCCCAGCATTTT
TRBJ1-2 | NA | TRBD1 | TRBV5-6 | CASSLDRASGGYTF | TGTGCCAGCAGCTTAGACAGGGCAAGTGGCGGCTACACCTTC
TRBJ1-3 | NA | NA | TRBV6-6 | CASSLQGVSSGNTIYF | TGTGCCAGCAGTCTTCAAGGGGTTTCCTCTGGAAACACCATATATTTT
TRBJ1-2 | NA | NA | TRBV7-3 | CASSSSGYYGYTF | TGTGCCAGCAGCTCCTCAGGGTACTATGGCTACACCTTC
TRBJ2-7 | NA | TRBD2 | TRBV2 | CASLGEGGRQTSYEQYF | TGTGCCAGCTTAGGGGAGGGCGGGAGGCAAACCTCCTACGAGCAGTACTTC
TRBJ1-3 | NA | TRBD1 | TRBV5-6 | CASSYRGALGNTIYF | TGTGCCAGCAGCTACAGGGGGGCGCTTGGAAACACCATATATTTT
TRBJ2-2 | NA | TRBD1 | TRBV5-5 | CASSLWGQGVTGELFF | TGTGCCAGCAGCTTGTGGGGACAGGGGGTCACCGGGGAGCTGTTTTTT
TRBJ2-7 | once | NA | TRBV7-3 | CASSLLQGYEQYF | TGTGCCAGCAGCTTGTTGCAGGGCTACGAGCAGTACTTC
TRBJ2-2 | NA | TRBD2 | TRBV9 | CASSLRLAGVVGELFF | TGTGCCAGCAGCTTAAGACTAGCGGGAGTGGTCGGGGAGCTGTTTTTT
TRBJ1-2 | once | TRBD1 | TRBV30 | CAWDREYVGYTF | TGTGCCTGGGACAGGGAGTACGTTGGCTACACCTTC
TRBJ1-1 | NA | TRBD1 | TRBV7-6 | CASSLRTGRSTEAFF | TGTGCCAGCAGCCTCAGGACAGGAAGAAGCACTGAAGCTTTCTTT
TRBJ1-1 | NA | NA | TRBV28 | CASSQGGMNTEAFF | TGTGCCAGCAGTCAAGGAGGGATGAACACTGAAGCTTTCTTT
TRBJ1-2 | NA | NA | TRBV4-1 | CASSQDGGYGYTF | TGCGCCAGCAGCCAAGACGGGGGCTATGGCTACACCTTC
TRBJ2-7 | NA | TRBD2 | TRBV4-3 | CASSQGGGRVSGEQYF | TGCGCCAGCAGCCAAGGGGGCGGGAGGGTGTCAGGCGAGCAGTACTTC
TRBJ2-1 | NA | TRBD2 | TRBV29-1 | CSVVVRGDNEQFF | TGCAGCGTTGTGGTCCGGGGGGACAATGAGCAGTTCTTC
TRBJ2-1 | once | TRBD2 | TRBV28 | CASSLPGTSGRAVFSNEQFF | TGTGCCAGCAGTCTCCCCGGGACTAGCGGGAGGGCCGTATTCTCCAATGAGCAGTTCTTC
TRBJ1-2 | NA | TRBD1 | TRBV7-6 | CASSLAGHGRGLDYTF | TGTGCCAGCAGCTTAGCAGGTCATGGCAGGGGGTTGGACTACACCTTC
TRBJ1-2 | NA | NA | TRBV2 | CASSEVRGYTF | TGTGCCAGCAGTGAGGTCCGGGGCTACACCTTC
TRBJ2-3 | NA | TRBD1 | TRBV29-1 | CSAEEDRGQFDTQYF | TGCAGCGCAGAAGAAGACAGGGGCCAATTTGATACGCAGTATTTT
TRBJ2-1 | NA | NA | TRBV27 | CASSPTRTGNHEQFF | TGTGCCAGCAGTCCTACTAGAACGGGGAACCATGAGCAGTTCTTC
TRBJ1-2 | NA | NA | TRBV6-5 | CASQDRSSRYTF | TGTGCCAGCCAAGACAGGAGCTCACGCTACACCTTC
TRBJ2-1 | NA | NA | TRBV7-9 | CASSLEAPNEQFF | TGTGCCAGCAGCTTAGAAGCCCCCAATGAGCAGTTCTTC
TRBJ1-5 | NA | TRBD1 | TRBV28 | CATYRGNQPQHF | TGTGCCACCTACAGGGGGAATCAGCCCCAGCATTTT
TRBJ1-2 | NA | NA | TRBV30 | CAWSTGGPLGYTF | TGTGCCTGGAGTACGGGGGGGCCACTTGGCTACACCTTC
TRBJ1-1 | NA | NA | TRBV30 | CAWSAEVQSRAFF | TGTGCCTGGAGTGCTGAAGTGCAGTCTAGGGCTTTCTTT
TRBJ2-7 | once | NA | TRBV7-2 | CASSLAGGSSYEQYF | TGTGCCAGCAGCTTAGCGGGAGGAAGCTCCTACGAGCAGTACTTC
TRBJ2-7 | NA | TRBD1 | TRBV19 | CASSPGQVYEQYF | TGTGCCAGTAGTCCAGGACAGGTCTACGAGCAGTACTTC
TRBJ2-7 | NA | TRBD1 | TRBV25-1 | CASSGRLGQVDHEQYF | TGTGCCAGCAGTGGTAGACTGGGACAGGTTGACCACGAGCAGTACTTC
TRBJ1-5 | NA | TRBD1 | TRBV18 | CASSPTYTGVGQPQHF | TGTGCCAGCTCACCGACCTATACAGGGGTGGGTCAGCCCCAGCATTTT
TRBJ2-1 | NA | TRBD2 | TRBV19 | CASSKLTSGSHSEQFF | TGTGCCAGTAGTAAGTTAACTAGCGGGAGTCATAGTGAGCAGTTCTTC